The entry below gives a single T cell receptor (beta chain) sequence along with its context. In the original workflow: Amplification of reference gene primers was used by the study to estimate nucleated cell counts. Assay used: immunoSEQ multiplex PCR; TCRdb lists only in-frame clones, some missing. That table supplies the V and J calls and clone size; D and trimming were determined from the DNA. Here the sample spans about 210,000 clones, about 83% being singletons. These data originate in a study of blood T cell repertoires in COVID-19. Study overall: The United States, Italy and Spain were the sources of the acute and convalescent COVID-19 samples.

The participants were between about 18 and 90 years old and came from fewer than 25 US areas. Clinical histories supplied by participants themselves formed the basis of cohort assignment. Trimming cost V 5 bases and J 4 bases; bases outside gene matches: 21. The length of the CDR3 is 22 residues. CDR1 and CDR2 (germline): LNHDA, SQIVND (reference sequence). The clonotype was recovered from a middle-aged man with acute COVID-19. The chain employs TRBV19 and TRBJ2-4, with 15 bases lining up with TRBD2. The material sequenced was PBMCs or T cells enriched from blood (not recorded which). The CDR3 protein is CASSPVWLRTSGRAKEKNIQYF. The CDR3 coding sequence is TGTGCCAGTAGTCCCGTTTGGTTACGGACTAGCGGGAGGGCCAAGGAGAAAAACATTCAGTACTTC.